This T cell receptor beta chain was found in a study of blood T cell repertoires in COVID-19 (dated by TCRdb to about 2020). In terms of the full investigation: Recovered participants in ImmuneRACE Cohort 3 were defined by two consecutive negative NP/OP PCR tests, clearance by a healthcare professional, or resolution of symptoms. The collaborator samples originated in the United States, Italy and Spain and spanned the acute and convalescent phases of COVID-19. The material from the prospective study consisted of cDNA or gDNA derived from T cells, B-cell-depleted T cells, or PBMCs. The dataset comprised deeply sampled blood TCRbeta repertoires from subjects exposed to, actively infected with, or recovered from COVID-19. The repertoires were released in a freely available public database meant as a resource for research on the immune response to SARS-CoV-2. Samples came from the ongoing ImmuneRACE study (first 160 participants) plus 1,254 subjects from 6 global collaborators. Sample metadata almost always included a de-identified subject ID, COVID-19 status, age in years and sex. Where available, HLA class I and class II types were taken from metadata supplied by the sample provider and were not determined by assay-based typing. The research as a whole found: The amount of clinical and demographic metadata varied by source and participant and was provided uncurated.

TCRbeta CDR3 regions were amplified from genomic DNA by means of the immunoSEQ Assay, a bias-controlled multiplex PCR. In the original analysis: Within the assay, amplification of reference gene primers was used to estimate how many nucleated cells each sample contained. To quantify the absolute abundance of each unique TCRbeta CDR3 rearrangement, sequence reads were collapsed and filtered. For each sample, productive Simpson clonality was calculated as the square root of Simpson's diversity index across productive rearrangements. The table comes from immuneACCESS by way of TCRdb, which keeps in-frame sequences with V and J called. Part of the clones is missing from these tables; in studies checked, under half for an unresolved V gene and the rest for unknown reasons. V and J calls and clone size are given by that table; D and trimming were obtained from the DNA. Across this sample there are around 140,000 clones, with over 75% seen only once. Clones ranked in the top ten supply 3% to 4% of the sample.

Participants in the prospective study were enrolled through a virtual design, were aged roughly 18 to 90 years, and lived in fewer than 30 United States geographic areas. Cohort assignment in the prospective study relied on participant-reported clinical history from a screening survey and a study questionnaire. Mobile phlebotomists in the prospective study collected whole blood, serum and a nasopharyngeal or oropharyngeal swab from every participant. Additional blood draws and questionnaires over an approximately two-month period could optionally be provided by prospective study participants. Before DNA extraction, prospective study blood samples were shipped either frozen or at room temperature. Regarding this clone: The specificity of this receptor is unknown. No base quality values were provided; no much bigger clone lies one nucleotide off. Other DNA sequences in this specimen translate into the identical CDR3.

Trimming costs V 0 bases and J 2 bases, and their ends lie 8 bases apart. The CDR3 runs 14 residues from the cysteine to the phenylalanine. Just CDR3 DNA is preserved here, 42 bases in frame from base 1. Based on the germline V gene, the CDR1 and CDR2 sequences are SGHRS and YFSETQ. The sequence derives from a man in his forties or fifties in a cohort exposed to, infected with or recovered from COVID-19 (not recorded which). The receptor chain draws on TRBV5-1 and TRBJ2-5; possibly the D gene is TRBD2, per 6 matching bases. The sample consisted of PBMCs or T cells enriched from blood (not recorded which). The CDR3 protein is CASSLVGGQETQYF. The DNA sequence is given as TGCGCCAGCAGCTTGGTGGGGGGACAAGAGACCCAGTACTTC. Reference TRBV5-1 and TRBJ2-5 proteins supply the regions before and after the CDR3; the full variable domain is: KAGVTQTPRYLIKTRGQQVTLSCSPISGHRSVSWYQQTPGQGLQFLFEYFSETQRNKGNFPGRFSGRQFSNSRSEMNVSTLELGDSALYLCASSLVGGQETQYFGPGTRLLVL.